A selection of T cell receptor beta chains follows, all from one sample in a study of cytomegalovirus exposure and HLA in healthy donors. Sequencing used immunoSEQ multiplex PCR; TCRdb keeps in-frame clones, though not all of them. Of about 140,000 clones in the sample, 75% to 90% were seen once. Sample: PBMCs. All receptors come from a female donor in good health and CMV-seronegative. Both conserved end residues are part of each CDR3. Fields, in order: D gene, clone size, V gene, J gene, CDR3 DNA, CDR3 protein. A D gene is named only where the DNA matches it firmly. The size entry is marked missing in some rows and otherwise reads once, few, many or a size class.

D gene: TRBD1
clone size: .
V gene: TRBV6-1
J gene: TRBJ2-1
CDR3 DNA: TGTGCCAGCAGAGCCCGGGACAGGGACTGGAATGAGCAGTTCTTC
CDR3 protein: CASRARDRDWNEQFF

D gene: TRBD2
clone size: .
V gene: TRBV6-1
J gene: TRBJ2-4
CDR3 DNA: TGTGCGACTAGCGGGACGGAAAACATTCAGTACTTC
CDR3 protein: CATSGTENIQYF

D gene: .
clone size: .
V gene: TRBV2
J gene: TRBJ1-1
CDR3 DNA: TGTGCCAGCAGTGCGGGACGGGGGTTGGTGACCACTGAAGCTTTCTTT
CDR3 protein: CASSAGRGLVTTEAFF

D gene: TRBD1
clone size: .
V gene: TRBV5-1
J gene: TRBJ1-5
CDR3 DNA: TGCGCCAGCAGCAAAGAGGGGGCTGGCAATCAGCCCCAGCATTTT
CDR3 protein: CASSKEGAGNQPQHF

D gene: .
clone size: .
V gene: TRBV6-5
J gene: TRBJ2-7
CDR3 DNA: TGTGCCAGCAGTTACGACAGAGCCTACGAGCAGTACTTC
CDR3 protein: CASSYDRAYEQYF

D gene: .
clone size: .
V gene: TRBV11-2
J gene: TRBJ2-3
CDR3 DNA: TGTGCCAGCAACGCCTACCGATCAGGGACAGATACGCAGTATTTT
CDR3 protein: CASNAYRSGTDTQYF

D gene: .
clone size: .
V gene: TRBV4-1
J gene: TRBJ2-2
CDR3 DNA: TGCGCCAGCAGCCAAGAACGGACATGGGGGGACACCGGGGAGCTGTTTTTT
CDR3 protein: CASSQERTWGDTGELFF

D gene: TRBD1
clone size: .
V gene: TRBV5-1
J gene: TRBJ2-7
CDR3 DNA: TGCGCCAGCAGCTCCTACGGGACAGGGCTAATGAGCTCCTACGAGCAGTACTTC
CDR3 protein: CASSSYGTGLMSSYEQYF

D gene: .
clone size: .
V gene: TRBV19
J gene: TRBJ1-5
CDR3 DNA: TGTGCCAGTAGTTTGCCGATACGGACAAAAACAGATAGCAATCAGCCCCAGCATTTT
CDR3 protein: CASSLPIRTKTDSNQPQHF

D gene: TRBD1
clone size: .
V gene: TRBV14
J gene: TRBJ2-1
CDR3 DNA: TGTGCCAGCAGCCAAGTAAGCCTTAGACAGGGGAATGAGCAGTTCTTC
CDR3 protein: CASSQVSLRQGNEQFF

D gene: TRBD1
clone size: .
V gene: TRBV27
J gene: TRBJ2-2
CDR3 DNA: TGTGCCAGCAGTTTAAGGGACAGGGGCTCGAACACCGGGGAGCTGTTTTTT
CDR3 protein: CASSLRDRGSNTGELFF

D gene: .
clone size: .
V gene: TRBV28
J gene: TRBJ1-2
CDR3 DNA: TGTGCCAGCAGTTTTTGGCAGGCCTCCTATGGCTACACCTTC
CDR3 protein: CASSFWQASYGYTF

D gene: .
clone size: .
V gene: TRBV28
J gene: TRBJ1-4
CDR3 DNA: TGTGCCAGCAGTCTCCGGGATGAAAAACTGTTTTTT
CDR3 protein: CASSLRDEKLFF

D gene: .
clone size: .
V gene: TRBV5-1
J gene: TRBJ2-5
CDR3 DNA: TGCGCCAGCAGCTTGGAAGGGGGATGGGAGACCCAGTACTTC
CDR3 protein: CASSLEGGWETQYF

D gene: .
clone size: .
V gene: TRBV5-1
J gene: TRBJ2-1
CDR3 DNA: TGCGCCAGCACCCCGGGTGGTGGTGGCCGCAATGAGCAGTTCTTC
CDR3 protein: CASTPGGGGRNEQFF

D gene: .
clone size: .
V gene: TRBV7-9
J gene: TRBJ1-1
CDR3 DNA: TGTGCCAGCAGCTTAGCAGGGGTGAACACTGAAGCTTTCTTT
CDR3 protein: CASSLAGVNTEAFF

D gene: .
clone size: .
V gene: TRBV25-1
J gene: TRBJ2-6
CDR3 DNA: TGTGCCAGCAGTTCGCAACAGGGAGCCGGGGCCAACGTCCTGACTTTC
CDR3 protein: CASSSQQGAGANVLTF

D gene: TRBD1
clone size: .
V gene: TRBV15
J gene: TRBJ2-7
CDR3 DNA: TGTGCCACCAGCAGGGTGACAGGGGGCTACGAGCAGTACTTC
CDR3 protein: CATSRVTGGYEQYF

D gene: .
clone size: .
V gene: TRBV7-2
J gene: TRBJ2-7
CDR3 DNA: TGTGCCAGCAGCTCGGCAGGCTACGAGCAGTACTTC
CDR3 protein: CASSSAGYEQYF

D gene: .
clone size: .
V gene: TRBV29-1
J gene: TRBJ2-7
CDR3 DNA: .
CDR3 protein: CSVGGGAGAPYEQCF

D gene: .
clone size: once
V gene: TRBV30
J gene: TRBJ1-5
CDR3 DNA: TGTGCCTGGAGTTCCTCAGTGAATCAGCCCCAGCATTTT
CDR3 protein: CAWSSSVNQPQHF

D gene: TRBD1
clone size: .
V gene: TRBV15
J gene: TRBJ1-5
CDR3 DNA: TGTGCCACCAGCACGACAGGGGGTGGGAACAATCAGCCCCAGCATTTT
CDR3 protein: CATSTTGGGNNQPQHF

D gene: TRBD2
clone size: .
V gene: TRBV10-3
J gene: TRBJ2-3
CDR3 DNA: TGTGCCATCAGGACTAGCGGGAGCACAGATACGCAGTATTTT
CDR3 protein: CAIRTSGSTDTQYF

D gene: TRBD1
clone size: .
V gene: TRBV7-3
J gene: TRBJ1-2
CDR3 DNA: TGTGCCAGCAGCATGGCAGGGGGCACGAACTATGGCTACACCTTC
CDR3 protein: CASSMAGGTNYGYTF

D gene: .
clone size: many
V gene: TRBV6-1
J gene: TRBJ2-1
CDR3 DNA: TGTGCCAGCAGTGAAGGATTCGAGTTCGGGGAGCAGTTCTTC
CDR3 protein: CASSEGFEFGEQFF

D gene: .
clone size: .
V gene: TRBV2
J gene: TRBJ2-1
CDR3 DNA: TGTGCCAGCAGTGTATATACAGCCTACAATGAGCAGTTCTTC
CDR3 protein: CASSVYTAYNEQFF

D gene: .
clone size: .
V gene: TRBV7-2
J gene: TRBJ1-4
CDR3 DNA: TGTGCCAGCAGCTTAGGGGGACACCGTAATGAAAAACTGTTTTTT
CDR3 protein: CASSLGGHRNEKLFF

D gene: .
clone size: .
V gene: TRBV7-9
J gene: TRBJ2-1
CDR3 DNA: TGTGCCAGCAGCCAGACGGAACGGGTCTCCTACAATGAGCAGTTCTTC
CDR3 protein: CASSQTERVSYNEQFF

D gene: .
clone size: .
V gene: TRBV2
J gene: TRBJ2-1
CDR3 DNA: TGTGCCAGCAGTAAGGGGGGGTATGAGCAGTTCTTC
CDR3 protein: CASSKGGYEQFF

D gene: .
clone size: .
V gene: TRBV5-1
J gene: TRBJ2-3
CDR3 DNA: TGCGCCAGCAGCTTGTCAAGCGACACAGATACGCAGTATTTT
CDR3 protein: CASSLSSDTDTQYF

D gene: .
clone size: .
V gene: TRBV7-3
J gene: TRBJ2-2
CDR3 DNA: TGTGCCAGCAGCTTCGGGGTGAACACCGGGGAGCTGTTTTTT
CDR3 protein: CASSFGVNTGELFF

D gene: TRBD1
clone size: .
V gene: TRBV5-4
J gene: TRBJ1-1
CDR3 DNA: TGTGCCAGCAGCGGCGCCGGGACAGCGAACACTGAAGCTTTCTTT
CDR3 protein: CASSGAGTANTEAFF

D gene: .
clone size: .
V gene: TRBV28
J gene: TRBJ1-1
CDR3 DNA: TGTGCCAGCAGCTCCTGGACAGTCATGAACACTGAAGCTTTCTTT
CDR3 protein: CASSSWTVMNTEAFF

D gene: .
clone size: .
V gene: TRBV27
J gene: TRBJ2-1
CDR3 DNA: TGTGCCAGCAGTTTGAGAAGACAGAGCTCCTACAATGAGCAGTTCTTC
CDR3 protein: CASSLRRQSSYNEQFF

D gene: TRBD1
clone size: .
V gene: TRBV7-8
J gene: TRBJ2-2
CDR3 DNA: TGTGCCAGCAGCTTAGCCGGGACAGGGGTGGGCGGCGGGGAGCTGTTTTTT
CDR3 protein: CASSLAGTGVGGGELFF

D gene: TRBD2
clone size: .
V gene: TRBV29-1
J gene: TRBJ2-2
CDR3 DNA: TGCAGCGTTGAAGATAGTAGCGGGAGGGCCACCGGGGAGCTGTTTTTT
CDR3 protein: CSVEDSSGRATGELFF

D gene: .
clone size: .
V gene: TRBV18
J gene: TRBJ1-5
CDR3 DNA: TGTGCCAGCTCACCTGCAGAAAATAGCAATCAGCCCCAGCATTTT
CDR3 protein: CASSPAENSNQPQHF

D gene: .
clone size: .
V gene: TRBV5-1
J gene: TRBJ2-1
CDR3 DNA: TGCGCCAGCAAACTTTTTGGCGGCAGCTCCTACAATGAGCAGTTCTTC
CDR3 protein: CASKLFGGSSYNEQFF